The 11 T cell receptor beta chains presented below share a single source sample, sequenced in a study of cytomegalovirus exposure and HLA in healthy donors. PCR involved 60 Vbeta and 13 Jbeta primers. TCRdb's table, derived via immunoSEQ multiplex PCR, lists solely in-frame clones and lacks some. The sample contains 200,000 or so clones, over 60% of which appear only once. Sequenced: PBMCs. These receptor sequences come from a man between 18 and 35 years old in good health and CMV-seronegative.

Only a few counts were recorded for this clone. The gene calls are TRBV4-1 and TRBJ1-1, with a tentative D call TRBD1 (5 bases). V shed 2 bases and J shed 2 bases, with 12 bases lying between them. CDR3 length: 15 residues. From germline, CDR1 is MGHRA and CDR2 YSYEKL. The CDR3 spells CASSQLLQGNTEAFF. The CDR3 DNA is TGCGCCAGCAGCCAACTCCTCCAGGGTAACACTGAAGCTTTCTTT.

This chain links TRBV7-8 with TRBJ2-1; 11 bases agree with TRBD2. V gave up 6 bases and J gave up 4 bases; unmatched junction bases: 8. Germline-derived CDR1 and CDR2 are SGHVS and FQNEAQ. The CDR3 runs to 16 residues. The CDR3 region is CASSFTRTSGYNEQFF. CDR3 nucleotide sequence: TGTGCCAGCAGTTTTACACGGACTAGCGGGTACAATGAGCAGTTCTTC. Complete variable domain (other parts from reference TRBV7-8 and TRBJ2-1): GAGVSQSPRYKVAKRGQDVALRCDPISGHVSLFWYQQALGQGPEFLTYFQNEAQLDKSGLPSDRFFAERPEGSVSTLKIQRTQQEDSAVYLCASSFTRTSGYNEQFFGPGTRLTVL.

The CDR3 sequence is CASSLDTKTYEQYF. The CDR3 bases are TGTGCCAGCAGTTTAGACACGAAGACCTACGAGCAGTACTTC. The chain carries TRBV28 and TRBJ2-5; no reliable D call. The assigned J gene may be wrong: the sequence end matches TRBJ2-7 better. CDR1 MDHEN and CDR2 SYDVKM come from the germline V gene. The CDR3 is made up of 14 amino acids.

The V call is TRBV10-3, the J call TRBJ1-1; 8 bases are shared with TRBD1. The CDR3 has 14 amino acids. With 5 bases clipped from V and 1 base from J, the junction kept 3 bases outside the gene matches. Germline CDR1 reads ENHRY; CDR2 reads SYGVKD. CDR3 protein: CAISTTGGNTEAFF. The CDR3 region has the DNA TGTGCCATCAGTACTACAGGGGGGAACACTGAAGCTTTCTTT.

The V and J genes are TRBV18 and TRBJ2-7, with TRBD2 as a possible D gene (6 bases). Trimming took off 2 bases at V and 0 bases at J, with 8 bases between the two ends. The CDR3 totals 14 residues. Germline V gene sequence: CDR1 KGHSH, CDR2 LQKENI. The CDR3 DNA sequence: TGTGCCAGCTCACCAGTCGGGGGCTCCTACGAGCAGTACTTC. Its protein is CASSPVGGSYEQYF. Together with reference TRBV18 and TRBJ2-7, the CDR3 gives the full variable domain: NAGVMQNPRHLVRRRGQEARLRCSPMKGHSHVYWYRQLPEEGLKFMVYLQKENIIDESGMPKERFSAEFPKEGPSILRIQQVVRGDSAAYFCASSPVGGSYEQYFGPGTRLTVT.

The V call is TRBV27, the J call TRBJ2-7; 7 bases are a match to TRBD2. CDR3 size: 14 residues. CDR1 and CDR2 (germline): MNHEY, SMNVEV (reference sequence). J lost 3 bases, V lost 6 bases, and 8 bases had no gene match. The CDR3 spells CASSLREDGYEQYF. DNA for the CDR3: TGTGCCAGCAGCCTCCGGGAGGACGGCTACGAGCAGTACTTC.

The DNA of the CDR3 is TGTGCCAGCAGTCGGGGGGAGAACACTGAAGCTTTCTTT. Residues: CASSRGENTEAFF. The chain carries TRBV6-1 and TRBJ1-1, with D perhaps TRBD1 (5 bases). The germline gives CDR1 MNHNS, CDR2 SASEGT. V shed 5 bases and J shed 1 base, with 8 bases lying between them. This CDR3 has 13 amino acids.

This clone was seen a few times. The chain joins TRBV7-9 to TRBJ2-3; 11 bases map to TRBD1. V lost 5 bases to trimming and J lost 4 bases; unmatched junction nucleotides: 5. The CDR3 length is 15 residues. The germline V gene has CDR1 SEHNR and CDR2 FQNEAQ (reference sequence). The CDR3 sequence is CASSLGQGVADTQYF. The CDR3 DNA reads TGTGCCAGCAGCCTGGGACAGGGGGTGGCAGATACGCAGTATTTT.

The chain joins TRBV30 to TRBJ1-1; D is undetermined. V lost 1 base to trimming and J lost 11 bases, with 11 bases between them. The V gene's germline CDR1 is GTSNPN and CDR2 SVGIG (reference sequence). This CDR3 region has 11 residues. CDR3 nucleotides: TGTGCCTGGAGTGGACTGGTTGGGGCTTTCTTT. Translating it yields CAWSGLVGAFF.

V usage is TRBV9 and J usage is TRBJ2-1; 11 bases agree with TRBD2. Germline trimming cut 2 bases from V and 7 bases from J; bases unmatched to any gene: 11. There are 17 residues in the CDR3. CDR1 is SGDLS, CDR2 YYNGEE, per germline. CDR3 nucleotide sequence: TGTGCCAGCAGCGTTGGGATTACGACTAGCGGGAATAATGAGCAGTTCTTC. Protein: CASSVGITTSGNNEQFF.

The CDR3 loop reads CASGPGHNYGYTF. The CDR3 DNA sequence: TGTGCCAGCGGCCCCGGACACAACTATGGCTACACCTTC. The chain couples TRBV7-9 to TRBJ1-2; TRBD1 might be the D (5 bases). Deletions cut 8 bases from V and 2 bases from J, with 12 bases between. The CDR3 extends over 13 amino acids. Per germline, CDR1 SEHNR and CDR2 FQNEAQ (reference sequence).